This T cell receptor beta chain was documented in a study of OX40 agonist ivuxolimab in advanced cancers. Study details: Ivuxolimab is an agonistic anti-OX40 (CD134) antibody, and patients were treated with it. There were three patients with partial responses, one having hepatocellular carcinoma and two cutaneous melanoma. Earlier anti-PD-1, anti-PD-L1 or anti-CTLA-4 therapy was permitted; about 44% had received some.

Trimming removed 0 bases at V and 7 bases at J, with 11 bases between. The CDR3 loop spans 14 amino acids. CDR1 and CDR2 (germline): SGHRS, YFSETQ. Sequencing used immunoSEQ multiplex PCR; TCRdb keeps in-frame clones, though not all of them. The profile shows about 84,000 clones, about 89% of them singletons. This clone was recorded once. The material sequenced was CD4+ or CD8+ T cells sorted from blood, taken in a trial of the OX40 agonist ivuxolimab. This chain uses TRBV5-1 with TRBJ2-1; D remains ambiguous. This receptor was identified in an adult with an advanced solid tumor such as melanoma, head and neck, liver or kidney cancer. CDR3 nucleotides: TGCGCCAGCAGCTTGGGACTTTTAGGGAATGAGCAGTTCTTC. This codes for CASSLGLLGNEQFF.